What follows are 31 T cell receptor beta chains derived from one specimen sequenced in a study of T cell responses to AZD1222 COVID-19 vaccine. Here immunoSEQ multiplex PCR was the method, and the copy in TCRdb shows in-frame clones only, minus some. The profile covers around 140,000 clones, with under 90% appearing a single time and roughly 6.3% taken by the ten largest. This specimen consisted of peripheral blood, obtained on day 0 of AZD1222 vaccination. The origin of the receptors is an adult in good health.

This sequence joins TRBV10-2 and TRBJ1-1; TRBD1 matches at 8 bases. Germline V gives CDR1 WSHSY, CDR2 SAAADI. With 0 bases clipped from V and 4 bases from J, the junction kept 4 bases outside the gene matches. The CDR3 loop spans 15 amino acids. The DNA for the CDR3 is TGCGCCAGCAGTGAGTCCAGGGGGCGAGGCACTGAAGCTTTCTTT. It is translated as CASSESRGRGTEAFF.

CDR3 DNA sequence: TGCGCCAGCAGCCAAGGGAAGGTGCAAGGGGGTCAAAATGAAAAACTGTTTTTT. This encodes CASSQGKVQGGQNEKLFF. J is TRBJ1-4 and V is TRBV4-3, with a possible D match to TRBD1 (6 bases). V was clipped by 1 base and J by 5 bases, with 20 bases between them. Germline lookup yields CDR1 LGHNA and CDR2 YSLEER. CDR3 size: 18 residues.

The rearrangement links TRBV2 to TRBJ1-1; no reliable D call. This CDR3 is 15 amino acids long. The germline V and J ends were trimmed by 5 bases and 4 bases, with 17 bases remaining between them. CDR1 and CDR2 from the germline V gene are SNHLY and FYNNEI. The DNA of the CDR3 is TGTGCCAGCAGTACCCTAGGGAGGGTCCGCACTGAAGCTTTCTTT. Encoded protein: CASSTLGRVRTEAFF. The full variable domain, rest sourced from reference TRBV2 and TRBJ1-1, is EPEVTQTPSHQVTQMGQEVILRCVPISNHLYFYWYRQILGQKVEFLVSFYNNEISEKSEIFDDQFSVERPDGSNFTLKIRSTKLEDSAMYFCASSTLGRVRTEAFFGQGTRLTVV.

CDR3 region: CATEAKTSVPVEQFF. The CDR3 bases are TGTGCCACCGAGGCCAAGACTAGCGTACCGGTTGAGCAGTTCTTC. The J gene is TRBJ2-1, the V gene TRBV6-6; 8 positions match TRBD2. Germline assignment: CDR1 MNHNY and CDR2 SVGAGI (reference sequence). V dropped 10 bases and J dropped 9; count of bases not matched to a gene: 17. The CDR3 extends over 15 amino acids.

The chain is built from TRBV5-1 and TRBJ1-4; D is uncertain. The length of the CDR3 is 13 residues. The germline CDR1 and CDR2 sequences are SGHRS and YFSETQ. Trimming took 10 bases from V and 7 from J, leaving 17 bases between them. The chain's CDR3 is CAQPPVSGEKLFF. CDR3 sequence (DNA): TGCGCCCAGCCCCCCGTCTCGGGTGAAAAACTGTTTTTT.

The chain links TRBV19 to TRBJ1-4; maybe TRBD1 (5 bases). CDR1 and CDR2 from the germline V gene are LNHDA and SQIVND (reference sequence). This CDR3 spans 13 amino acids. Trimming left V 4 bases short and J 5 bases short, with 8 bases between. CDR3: CASSKGINEKLFF. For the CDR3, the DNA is TGTGCCAGTAGTAAGGGGATCAATGAAAAACTGTTTTTT.

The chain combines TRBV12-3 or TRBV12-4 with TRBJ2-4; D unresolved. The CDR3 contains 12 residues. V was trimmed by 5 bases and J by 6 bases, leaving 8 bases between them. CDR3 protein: CASSQGLNIQYF. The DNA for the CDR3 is TGTGCCAGCAGTCAAGGTTTAAACATTCAGTACTTC.

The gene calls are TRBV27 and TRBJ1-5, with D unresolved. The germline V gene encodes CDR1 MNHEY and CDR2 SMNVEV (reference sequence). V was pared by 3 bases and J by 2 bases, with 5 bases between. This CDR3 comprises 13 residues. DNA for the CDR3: TGTGCCAGCAGTTTCATGGGCAATCAGCCCCAGCATTTT. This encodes CASSFMGNQPQHF.

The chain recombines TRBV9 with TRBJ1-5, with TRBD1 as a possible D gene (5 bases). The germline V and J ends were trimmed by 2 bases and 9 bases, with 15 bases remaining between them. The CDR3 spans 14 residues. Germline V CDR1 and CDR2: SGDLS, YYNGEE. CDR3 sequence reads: CASSVGGGVAPQHF. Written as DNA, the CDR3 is TGTGCCAGCAGCGTCGGTGGAGGGGTTGCGCCCCAGCATTTT.

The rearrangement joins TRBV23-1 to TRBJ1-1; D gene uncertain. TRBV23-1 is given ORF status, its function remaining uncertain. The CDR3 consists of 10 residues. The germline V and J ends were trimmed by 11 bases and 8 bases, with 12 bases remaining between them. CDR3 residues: CAPREAEAFF. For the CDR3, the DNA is TGCGCCCCGCGGGAGGCAGAAGCTTTCTTT.

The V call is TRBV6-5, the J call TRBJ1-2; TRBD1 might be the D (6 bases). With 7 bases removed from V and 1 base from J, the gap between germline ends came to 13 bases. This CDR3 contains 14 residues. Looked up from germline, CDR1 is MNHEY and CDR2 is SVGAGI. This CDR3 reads CASTSGDFNYGYTF. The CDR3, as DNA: TGTGCCAGCACTTCAGGGGATTTTAACTATGGCTACACCTTC.

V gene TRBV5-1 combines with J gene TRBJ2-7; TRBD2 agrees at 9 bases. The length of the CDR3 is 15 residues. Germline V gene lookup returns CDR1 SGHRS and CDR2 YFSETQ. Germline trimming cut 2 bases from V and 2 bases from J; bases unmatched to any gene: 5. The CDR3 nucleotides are TGCGCCAGCAGCTTAGGGGCGGGGGGGACCTACGAGCAGTACTTC. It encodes CASSLGAGGTYEQYF.

CDR3 sequence: CASSSEERRGTSYGYTF. CDR3 DNA sequence: TGTGCCAGCAGCTCCGAGGAAAGAAGGGGGACTTCATATGGCTACACCTTC. The genes are TRBV28 and TRBJ1-2; D might be TRBD1 (6 bases). Germline V lookup: CDR1 MDHEN, CDR2 SYDVKM. The germline V and J ends were trimmed by 6 bases and 5 bases, with 25 bases remaining between them. The CDR3 covers 17 residues.

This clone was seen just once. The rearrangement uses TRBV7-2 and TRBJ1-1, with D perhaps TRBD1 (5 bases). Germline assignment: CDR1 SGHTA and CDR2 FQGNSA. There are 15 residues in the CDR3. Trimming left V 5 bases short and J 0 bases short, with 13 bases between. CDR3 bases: TGTGCCAGCAGCCCAGTCGGGGGTTTGAACACTGAAGCTTTCTTT. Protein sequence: CASSPVGGLNTEAFF.

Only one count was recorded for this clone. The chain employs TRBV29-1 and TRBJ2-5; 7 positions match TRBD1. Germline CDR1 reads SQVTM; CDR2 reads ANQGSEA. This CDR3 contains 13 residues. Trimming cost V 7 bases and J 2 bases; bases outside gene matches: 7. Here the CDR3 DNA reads TGCAGCGCCGGGGACAGAGGGCAAGAGACCCAGTACTTC. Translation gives CSAGDRGQETQYF. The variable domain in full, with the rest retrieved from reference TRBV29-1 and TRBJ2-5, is SAVISQKPSRDICQRGTSLTIQCQVDSQVTMMFWYRQQPGQSLTLIATANQGSEATYESGFVIDKFPISRPNLTFSTLTVSNMSPEDSSIYLCSAGDRGQETQYFGPGTRLLVL.

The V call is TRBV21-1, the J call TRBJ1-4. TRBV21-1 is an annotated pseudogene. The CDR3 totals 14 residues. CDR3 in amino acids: CASSRGALNEKLFF. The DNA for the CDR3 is TGTGCCAGCAGCAGGGGGGCTCTTAATGAAAAACTGTTTTTT.

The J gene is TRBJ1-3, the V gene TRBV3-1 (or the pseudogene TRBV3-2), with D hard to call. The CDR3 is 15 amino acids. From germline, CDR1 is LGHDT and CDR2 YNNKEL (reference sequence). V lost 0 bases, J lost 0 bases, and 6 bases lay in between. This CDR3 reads CASSQEGLSGNTIYF. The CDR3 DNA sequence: TGTGCCAGCAGCCAAGAGGGCCTCTCTGGAAACACCATATATTTT.

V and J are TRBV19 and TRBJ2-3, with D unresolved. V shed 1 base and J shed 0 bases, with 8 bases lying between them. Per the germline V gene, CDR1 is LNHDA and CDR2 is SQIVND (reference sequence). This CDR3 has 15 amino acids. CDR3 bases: TGTGCCAGTAGTATAGGGTCTACTAGCACAGATACGCAGTATTTT. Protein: CASSIGSTSTDTQYF.

CDR3 bases: TGTGCCAGCAGCGTAGGTAGGGAAACCGCCTACGAGCAGTACTTC. Protein: CASSVGRETAYEQYF. This chain connects TRBV9 to TRBJ2-7; D not certain. Germline V CDR1 and CDR2: SGDLS, YYNGEE. The CDR3 runs 15 residues. V was cut by 0 bases and J by 2 bases, with 12 bases left in between.

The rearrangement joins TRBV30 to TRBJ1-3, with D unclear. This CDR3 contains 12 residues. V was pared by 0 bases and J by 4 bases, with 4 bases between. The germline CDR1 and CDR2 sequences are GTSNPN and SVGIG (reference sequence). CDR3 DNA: TGTGCCTGGAGTGTAGAGGGAAACACCATATATTTT. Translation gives CAWSVEGNTIYF.

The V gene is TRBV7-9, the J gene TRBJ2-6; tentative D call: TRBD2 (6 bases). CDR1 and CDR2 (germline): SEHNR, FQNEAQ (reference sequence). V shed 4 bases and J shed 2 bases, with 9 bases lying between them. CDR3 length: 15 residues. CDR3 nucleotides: TGTGCCAGCAGCTCGGGCGGGGCTGGGGCCAACGTCCTGACTTTC. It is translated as CASSSGGAGANVLTF.

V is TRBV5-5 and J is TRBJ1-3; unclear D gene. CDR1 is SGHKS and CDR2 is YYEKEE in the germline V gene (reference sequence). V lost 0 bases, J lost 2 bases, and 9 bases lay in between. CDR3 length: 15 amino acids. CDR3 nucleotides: TGTGCCAGCAGCTTGGAATGGGGAGCTGGAAACACCATATATTTT. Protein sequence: CASSLEWGAGNTIYF.

CDR3 sequence reads: CASSSAVVGEKLFF. The CDR3 coding sequence is TGTGCCAGCAGTTCAGCAGTCGTGGGTGAAAAACTGTTTTTT. The chain employs TRBV27 and TRBJ1-4; D uncertain. Per germline, CDR1 MNHEY and CDR2 SMNVEV (reference sequence). The CDR3 totals 14 residues. V was clipped by 4 bases and J by 7 bases, with 13 bases between them.

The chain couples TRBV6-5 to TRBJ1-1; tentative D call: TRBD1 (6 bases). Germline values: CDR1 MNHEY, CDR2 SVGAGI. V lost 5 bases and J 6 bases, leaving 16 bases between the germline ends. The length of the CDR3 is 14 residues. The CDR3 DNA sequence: TGTGCCAGCAGTCCCCGAAGGGGGACTGCTGAAGCTTTCTTT. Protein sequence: CASSPRRGTAEAFF.

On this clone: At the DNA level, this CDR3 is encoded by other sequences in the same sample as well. DNA of the CDR3: TGTGCCAGCAGTCTTCGGGTGGAGACCCAGTACTTC. Translation gives CASSLRVETQYF. The chain links TRBV12-3 or TRBV12-4 to TRBJ2-5, with D uncertain. Deletions cut 5 bases from V and 5 bases from J, with 9 bases between. There are 12 residues in the CDR3.

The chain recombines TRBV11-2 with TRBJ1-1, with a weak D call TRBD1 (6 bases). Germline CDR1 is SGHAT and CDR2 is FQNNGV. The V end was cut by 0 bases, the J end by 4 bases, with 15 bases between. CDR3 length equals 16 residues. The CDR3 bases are TGTGCCAGCAGCTTAGATTCGGGGACATTGGGCACTGAAGCTTTCTTT. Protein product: CASSLDSGTLGTEAFF. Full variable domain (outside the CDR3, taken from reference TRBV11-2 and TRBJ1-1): EAGVAQSPRYKIIEKRQSVAFWCNPISGHATLYWYQQILGQGPKLLIQFQNNGVVDDSQLPKDRFSAERLKGVDSTLKIQPAKLEDSAVYLCASSLDSGTLGTEAFFGQGTRLTVV.

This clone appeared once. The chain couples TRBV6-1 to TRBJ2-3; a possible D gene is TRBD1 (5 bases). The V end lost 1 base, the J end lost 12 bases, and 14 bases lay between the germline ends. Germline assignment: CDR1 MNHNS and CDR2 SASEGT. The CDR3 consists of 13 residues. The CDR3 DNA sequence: TGTGCCAGCAGTGAAGACCCTCAGGGAATTCAGTATTTT. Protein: CASSEDPQGIQYF.

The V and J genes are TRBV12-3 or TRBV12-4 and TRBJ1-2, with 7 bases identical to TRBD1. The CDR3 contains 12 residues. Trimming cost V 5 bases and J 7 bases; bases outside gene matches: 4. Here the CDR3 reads CASSGQEGGYTF. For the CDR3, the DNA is TGTGCCAGCAGTGGACAGGAGGGTGGCTACACCTTC.

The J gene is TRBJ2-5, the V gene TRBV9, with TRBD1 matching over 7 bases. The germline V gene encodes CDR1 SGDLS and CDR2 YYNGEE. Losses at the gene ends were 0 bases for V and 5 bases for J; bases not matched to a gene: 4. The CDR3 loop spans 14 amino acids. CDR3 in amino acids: CASSVDRGPETQYF. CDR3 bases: TGTGCCAGCAGCGTAGACAGGGGCCCGGAGACCCAGTACTTC.

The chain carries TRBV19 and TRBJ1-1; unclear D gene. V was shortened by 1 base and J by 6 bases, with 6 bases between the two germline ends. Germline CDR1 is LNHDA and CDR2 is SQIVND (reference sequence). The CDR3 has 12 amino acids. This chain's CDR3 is CASSIGRAEAFF. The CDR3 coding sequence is TGTGCCAGTAGTATAGGAAGGGCTGAAGCTTTCTTT.

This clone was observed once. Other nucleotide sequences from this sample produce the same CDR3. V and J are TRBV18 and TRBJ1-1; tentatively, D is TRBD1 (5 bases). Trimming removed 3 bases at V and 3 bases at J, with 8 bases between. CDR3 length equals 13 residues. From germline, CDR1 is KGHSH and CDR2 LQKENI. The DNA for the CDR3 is TGTGCCAGCTCACCGGGGGGGGACACTGAAGCTTTCTTT. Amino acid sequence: CASSPGGDTEAFF.